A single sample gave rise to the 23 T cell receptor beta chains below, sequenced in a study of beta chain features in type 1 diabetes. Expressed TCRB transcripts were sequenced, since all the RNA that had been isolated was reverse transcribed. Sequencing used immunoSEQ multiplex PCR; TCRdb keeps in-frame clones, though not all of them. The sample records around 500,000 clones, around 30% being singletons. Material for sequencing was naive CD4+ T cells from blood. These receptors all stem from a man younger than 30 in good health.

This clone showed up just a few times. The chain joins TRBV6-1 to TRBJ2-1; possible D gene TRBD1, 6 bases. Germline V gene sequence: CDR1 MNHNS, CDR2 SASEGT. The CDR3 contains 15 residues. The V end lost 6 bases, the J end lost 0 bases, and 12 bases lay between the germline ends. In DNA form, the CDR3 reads TGTGCCAGCAGCGCCGACAGGAGCTCCTACAATGAGCAGTTCTTC. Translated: CASSADRSSYNEQFF.

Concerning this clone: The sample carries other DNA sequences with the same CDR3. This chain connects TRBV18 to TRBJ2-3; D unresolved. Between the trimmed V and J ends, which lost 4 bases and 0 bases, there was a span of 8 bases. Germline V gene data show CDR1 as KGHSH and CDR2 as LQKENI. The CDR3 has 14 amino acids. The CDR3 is CASSRSASTDTQYF. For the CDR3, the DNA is TGTGCCAGCTCACGTTCGGCTAGCACAGATACGCAGTATTTT.

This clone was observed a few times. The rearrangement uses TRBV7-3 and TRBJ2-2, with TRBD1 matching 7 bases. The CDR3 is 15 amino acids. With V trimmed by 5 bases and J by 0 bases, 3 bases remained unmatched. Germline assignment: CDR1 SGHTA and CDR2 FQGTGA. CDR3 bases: TGTGCCAGCAGCGTACAGGGGTCGAACACCGGGGAGCTGTTTTTT. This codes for CASSVQGSNTGELFF.

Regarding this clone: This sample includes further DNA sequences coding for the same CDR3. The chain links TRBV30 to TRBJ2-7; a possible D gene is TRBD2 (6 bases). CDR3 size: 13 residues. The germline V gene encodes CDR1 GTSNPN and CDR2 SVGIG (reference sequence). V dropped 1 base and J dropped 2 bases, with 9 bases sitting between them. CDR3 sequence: CAWSEGGPYEQYF. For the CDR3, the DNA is TGTGCCTGGAGTGAAGGAGGGCCCTACGAGCAGTACTTC. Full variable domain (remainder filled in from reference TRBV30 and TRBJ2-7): SQTIHQWPATLVQPVGSPLSLECTVEGTSNPNLYWYRQAAGRGLQLLFYSVGIGQISSEVPQNLSASRPQDRQFILSSKKLLLSDSGFYLCAWSEGGPYEQYFGPGTRLTVT.

The CDR3 spells CASSPGLLAGYNEQFF. CDR3 bases: TGCGCCAGCAGCCCGGGACTCCTAGCGGGATACAATGAGCAGTTCTTC. The chain has TRBV4-1 and TRBJ2-1, with TRBD2 identical over 9 bases. The CDR3 spans 16 residues. V dropped 4 bases and J dropped 4; count of bases not matched to a gene: 8. The germline V gene encodes CDR1 MGHRA and CDR2 YSYEKL.

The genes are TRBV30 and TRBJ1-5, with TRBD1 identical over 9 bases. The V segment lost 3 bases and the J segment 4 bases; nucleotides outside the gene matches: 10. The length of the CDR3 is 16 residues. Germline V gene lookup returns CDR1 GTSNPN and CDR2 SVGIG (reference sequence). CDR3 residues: CAWSPTGGRVNQPQHF. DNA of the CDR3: TGTGCCTGGAGCCCGACAGGGGGGCGTGTGAATCAGCCCCAGCATTTT.

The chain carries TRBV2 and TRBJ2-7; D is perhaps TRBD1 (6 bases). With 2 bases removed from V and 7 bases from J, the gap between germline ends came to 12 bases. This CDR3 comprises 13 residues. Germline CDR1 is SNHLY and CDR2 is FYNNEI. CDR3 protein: CASSENDRREQYF. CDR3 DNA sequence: TGTGCCAGCAGTGAAAACGACAGGAGAGAGCAGTACTTC.

This chain's CDR3 is CAWSGGTVNQPQHF. As DNA, the CDR3 is TGTGCCTGGAGTGGTGGGACAGTCAATCAGCCCCAGCATTTT. The chain combines TRBV30 with TRBJ1-5; 7 bases agree with TRBD1. Germline-derived CDR1 and CDR2 are GTSNPN and SVGIG (reference sequence). J was trimmed by 3 bases and V by 1 base; bases with no gene match: 3. The CDR3 spans 14 residues.

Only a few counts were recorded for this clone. CDR3 sequence (DNA): TGTGCCACCAGCAGAATCGGACAGGGCGACGAGCAGTACTTC. This translates into CATSRIGQGDEQYF. The gene calls are TRBV15 and TRBJ2-7, with 8 bases that match TRBD1. This CDR3 has 14 amino acids. Germline values: CDR1 LNHNV, CDR2 YYDKDF (reference sequence). V was clipped by 2 bases and J by 5 bases; unmatched bases: 5.

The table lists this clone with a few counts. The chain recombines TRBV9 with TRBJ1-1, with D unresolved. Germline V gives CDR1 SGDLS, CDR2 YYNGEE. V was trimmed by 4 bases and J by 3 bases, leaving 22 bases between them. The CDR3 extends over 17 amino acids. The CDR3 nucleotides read TGTGCCAGCAGCTTCTACCCGGACGGGATAAGGGACACTGAAGCTTTCTTT. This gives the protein CASSFYPDGIRDTEAFF.

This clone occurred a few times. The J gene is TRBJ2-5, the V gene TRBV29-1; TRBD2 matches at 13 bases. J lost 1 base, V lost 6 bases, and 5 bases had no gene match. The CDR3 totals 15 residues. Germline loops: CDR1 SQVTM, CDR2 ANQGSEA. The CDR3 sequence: CSVELAGGIQETQYF. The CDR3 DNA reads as TGCAGCGTCGAACTAGCGGGAGGGATCCAAGAGACCCAGTACTTC. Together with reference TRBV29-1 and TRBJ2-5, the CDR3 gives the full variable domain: SAVISQKPSRDICQRGTSLTIQCQVDSQVTMMFWYRQQPGQSLTLIATANQGSEATYESGFVIDKFPISRPNLTFSTLTVSNMSPEDSSIYLCSVELAGGIQETQYFGPGTRLLVL.

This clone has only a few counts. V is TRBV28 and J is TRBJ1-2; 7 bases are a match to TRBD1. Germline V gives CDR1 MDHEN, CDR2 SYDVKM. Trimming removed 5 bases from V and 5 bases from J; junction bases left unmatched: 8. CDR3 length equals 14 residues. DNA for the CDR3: TGTGCCAGCAGTCCATCGGGACAGCCATATGGCTACACCTTC. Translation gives CASSPSGQPYGYTF.

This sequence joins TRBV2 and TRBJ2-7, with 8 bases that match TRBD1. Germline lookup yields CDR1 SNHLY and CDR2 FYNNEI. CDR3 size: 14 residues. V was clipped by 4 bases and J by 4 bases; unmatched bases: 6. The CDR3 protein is CASSGGRGHYEQYF. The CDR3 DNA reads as TGTGCCAGCAGTGGAGGCAGGGGGCATTACGAGCAGTACTTC.

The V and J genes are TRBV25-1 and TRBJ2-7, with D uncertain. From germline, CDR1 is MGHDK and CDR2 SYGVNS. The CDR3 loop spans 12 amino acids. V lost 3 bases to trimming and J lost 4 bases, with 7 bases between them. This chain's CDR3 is CASSDGPYEQYF. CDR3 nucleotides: TGTGCCAGCAGTGACGGGCCGTACGAGCAGTACTTC.

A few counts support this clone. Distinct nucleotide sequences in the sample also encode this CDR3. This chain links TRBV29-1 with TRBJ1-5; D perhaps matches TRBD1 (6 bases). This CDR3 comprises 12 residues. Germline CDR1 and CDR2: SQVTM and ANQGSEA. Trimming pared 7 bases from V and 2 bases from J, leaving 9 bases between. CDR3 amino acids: CSARTGNQPQHF. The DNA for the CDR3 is TGCAGCGCCCGGACAGGCAATCAGCCCCAGCATTTT.

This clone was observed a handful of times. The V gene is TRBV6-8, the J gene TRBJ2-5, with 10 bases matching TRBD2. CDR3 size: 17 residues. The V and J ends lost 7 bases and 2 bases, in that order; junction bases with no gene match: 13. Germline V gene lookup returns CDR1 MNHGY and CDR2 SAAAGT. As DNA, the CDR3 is TGTGCCAGCATTTCTTACCCCGGACTAGCGGCTCAAGAGACCCAGTACTTC. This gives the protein CASISYPGLAAQETQYF.

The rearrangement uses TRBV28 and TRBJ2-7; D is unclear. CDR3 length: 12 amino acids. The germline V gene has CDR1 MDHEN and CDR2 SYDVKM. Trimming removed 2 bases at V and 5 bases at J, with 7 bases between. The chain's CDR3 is CASSLIGHEQYF. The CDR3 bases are TGTGCCAGCAGTTTAATCGGGCACGAGCAGTACTTC.

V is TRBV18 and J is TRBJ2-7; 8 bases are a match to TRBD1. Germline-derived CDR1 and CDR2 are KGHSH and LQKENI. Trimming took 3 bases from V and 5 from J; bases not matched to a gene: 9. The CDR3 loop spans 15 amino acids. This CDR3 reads CASSPRQGTGHEQYF. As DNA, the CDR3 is TGTGCCAGCTCACCGCGACAGGGGACCGGCCACGAGCAGTACTTC.

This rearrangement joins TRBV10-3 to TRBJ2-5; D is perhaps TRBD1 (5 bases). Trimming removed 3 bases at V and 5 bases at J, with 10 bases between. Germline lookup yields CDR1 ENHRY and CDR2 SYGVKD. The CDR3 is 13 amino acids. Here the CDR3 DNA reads TGTGCCATCAGTGATTATTCAGGGGAGACCCAGTACTTC. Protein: CAISDYSGETQYF.

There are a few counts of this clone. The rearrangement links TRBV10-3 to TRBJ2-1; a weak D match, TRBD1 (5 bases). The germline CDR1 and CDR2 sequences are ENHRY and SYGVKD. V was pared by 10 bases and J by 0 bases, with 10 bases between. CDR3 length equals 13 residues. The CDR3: CATQGSSYNEQFF. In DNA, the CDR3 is TGTGCCACCCAGGGTAGCTCCTACAATGAGCAGTTCTTC.

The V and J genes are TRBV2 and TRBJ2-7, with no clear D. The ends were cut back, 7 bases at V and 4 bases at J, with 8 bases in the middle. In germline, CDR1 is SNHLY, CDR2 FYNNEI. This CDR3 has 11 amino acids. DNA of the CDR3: TGTGCCAGCACTCCCAGATACGAGCAGTACTTC. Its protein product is CASTPRYEQYF.

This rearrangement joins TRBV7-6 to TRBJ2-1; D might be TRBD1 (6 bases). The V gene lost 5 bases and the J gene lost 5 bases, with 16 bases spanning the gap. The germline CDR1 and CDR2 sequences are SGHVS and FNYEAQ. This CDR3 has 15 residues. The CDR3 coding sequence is TGTGCCAGCAGCACCATGAGGGGGTTTGACAATGAGCAGTTCTTC. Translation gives CASSTMRGFDNEQFF. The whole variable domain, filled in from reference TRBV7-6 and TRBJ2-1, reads GAGVSQSPRYKVTKRGQDVALRCDPISGHVSLYWYRQALGQGPEFLTYFNYEAQQDKSGLPNDRFSAERPEGSISTLTIQRTEQRDSAMYRCASSTMRGFDNEQFFGPGTRLTVL.

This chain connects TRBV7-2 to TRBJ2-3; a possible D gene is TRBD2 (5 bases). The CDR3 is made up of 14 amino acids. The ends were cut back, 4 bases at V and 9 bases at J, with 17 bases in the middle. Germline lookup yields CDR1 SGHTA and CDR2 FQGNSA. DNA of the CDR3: TGTGCCAGCAGCTACGGACCCAACGGAGGAACGCAGTATTTT. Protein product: CASSYGPNGGTQYF.